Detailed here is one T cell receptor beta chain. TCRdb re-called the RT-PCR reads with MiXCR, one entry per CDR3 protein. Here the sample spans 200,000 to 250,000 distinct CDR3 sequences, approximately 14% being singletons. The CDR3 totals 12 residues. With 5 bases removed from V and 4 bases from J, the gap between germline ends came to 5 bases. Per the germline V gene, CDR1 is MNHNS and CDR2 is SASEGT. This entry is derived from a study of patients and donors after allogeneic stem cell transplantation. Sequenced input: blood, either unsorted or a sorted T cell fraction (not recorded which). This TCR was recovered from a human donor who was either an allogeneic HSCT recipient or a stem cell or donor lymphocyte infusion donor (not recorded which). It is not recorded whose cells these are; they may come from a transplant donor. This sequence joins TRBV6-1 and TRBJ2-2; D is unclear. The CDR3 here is CASSTRTGELFF. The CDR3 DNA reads TGTGCCAGCAGTACCCGCACCGGGGAGCTGTTTTTT.